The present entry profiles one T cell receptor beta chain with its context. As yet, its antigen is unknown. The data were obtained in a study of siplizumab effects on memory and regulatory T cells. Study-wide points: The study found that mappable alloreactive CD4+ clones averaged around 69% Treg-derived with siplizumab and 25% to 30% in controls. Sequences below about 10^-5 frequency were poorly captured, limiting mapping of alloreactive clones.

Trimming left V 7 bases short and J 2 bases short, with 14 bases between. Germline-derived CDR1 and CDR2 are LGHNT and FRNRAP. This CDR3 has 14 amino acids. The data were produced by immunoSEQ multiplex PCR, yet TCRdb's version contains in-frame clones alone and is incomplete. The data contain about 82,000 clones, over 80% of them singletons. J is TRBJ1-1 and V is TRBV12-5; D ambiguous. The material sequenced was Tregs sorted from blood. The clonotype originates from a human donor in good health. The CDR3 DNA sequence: TGTGCTAGTGCGGTAGTAGTTCTTAACACTGAAGCTTTCTTT. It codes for CASAVVVLNTEAFF.